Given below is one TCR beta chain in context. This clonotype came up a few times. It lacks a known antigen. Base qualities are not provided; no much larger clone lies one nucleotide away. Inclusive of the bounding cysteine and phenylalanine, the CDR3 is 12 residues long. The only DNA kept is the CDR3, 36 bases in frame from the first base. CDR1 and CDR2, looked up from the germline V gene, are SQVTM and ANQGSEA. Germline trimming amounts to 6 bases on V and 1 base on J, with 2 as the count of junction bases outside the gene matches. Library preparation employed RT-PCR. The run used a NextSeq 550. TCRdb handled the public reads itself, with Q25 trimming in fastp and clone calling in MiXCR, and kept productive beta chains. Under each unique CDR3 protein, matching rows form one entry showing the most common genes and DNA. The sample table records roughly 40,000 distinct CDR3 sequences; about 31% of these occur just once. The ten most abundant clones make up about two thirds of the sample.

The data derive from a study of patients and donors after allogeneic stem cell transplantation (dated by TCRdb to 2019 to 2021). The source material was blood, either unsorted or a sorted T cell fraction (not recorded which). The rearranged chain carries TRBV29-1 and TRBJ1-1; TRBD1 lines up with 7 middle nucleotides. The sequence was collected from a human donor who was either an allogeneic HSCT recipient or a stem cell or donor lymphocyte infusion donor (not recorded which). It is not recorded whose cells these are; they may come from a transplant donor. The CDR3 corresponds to CSVHRGNTEAFF. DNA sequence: TGCAGCGTCCACAGGGGGAACACTGAAGCTTTCTTT.